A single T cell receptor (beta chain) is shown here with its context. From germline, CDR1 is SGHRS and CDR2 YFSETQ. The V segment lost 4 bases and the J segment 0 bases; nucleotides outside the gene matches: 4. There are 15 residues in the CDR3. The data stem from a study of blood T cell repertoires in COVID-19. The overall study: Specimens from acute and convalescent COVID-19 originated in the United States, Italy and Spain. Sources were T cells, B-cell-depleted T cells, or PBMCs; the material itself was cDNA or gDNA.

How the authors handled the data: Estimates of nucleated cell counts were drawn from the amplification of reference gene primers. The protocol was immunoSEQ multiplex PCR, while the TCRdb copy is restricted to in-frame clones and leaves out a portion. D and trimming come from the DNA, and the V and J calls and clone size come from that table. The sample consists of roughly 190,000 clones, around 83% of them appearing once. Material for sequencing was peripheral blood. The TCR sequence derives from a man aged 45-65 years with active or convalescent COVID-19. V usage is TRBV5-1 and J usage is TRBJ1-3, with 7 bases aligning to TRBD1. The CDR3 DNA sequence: TGCGCCAGCAGCGAGGGACAGAGCTCTGGAAACACCATATATTTT. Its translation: CASSEGQSSGNTIYF.